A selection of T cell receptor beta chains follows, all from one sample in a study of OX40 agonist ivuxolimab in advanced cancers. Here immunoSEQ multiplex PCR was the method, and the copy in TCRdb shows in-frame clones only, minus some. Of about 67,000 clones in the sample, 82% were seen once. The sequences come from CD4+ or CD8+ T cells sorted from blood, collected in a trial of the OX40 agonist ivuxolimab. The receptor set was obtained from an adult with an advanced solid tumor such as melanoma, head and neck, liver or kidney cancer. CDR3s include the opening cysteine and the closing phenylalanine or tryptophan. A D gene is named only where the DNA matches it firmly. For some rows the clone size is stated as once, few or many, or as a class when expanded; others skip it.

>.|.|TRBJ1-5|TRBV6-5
CASSAYSNQPQHF
TGTGCCAGCAGTGCATATAGCAATCAGCCCCAGCATTTT
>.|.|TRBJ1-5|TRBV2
CASSDVGKQPQHF
TGTGCCAGCAGTGATGTGGGTAAGCAGCCCCAGCATTTT
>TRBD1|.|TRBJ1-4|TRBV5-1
CASSRTGLDEKLFF
TGCGCCAGCAGCAGGACAGGGCTGGATGAAAAACTGTTTTTT
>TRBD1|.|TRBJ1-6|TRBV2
CASNRDSNSPLHF
TGTGCCAGCAACCGGGACAGTAATTCACCCCTCCACTTT
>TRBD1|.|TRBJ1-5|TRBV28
CASSPPGQGPSGQPQHF
TGTGCCAGCAGTCCGCCGGGACAGGGGCCGTCGGGGCAGCCCCAGCATTTT
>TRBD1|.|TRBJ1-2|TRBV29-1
CSVEVIGGSSYGYTF
TGCAGCGTTGAAGTAATAGGGGGCTCTTCCTATGGCTACACCTTC
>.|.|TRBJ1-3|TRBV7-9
CASSVNSGNTIYF
TGTGCCAGCAGCGTAAACTCTGGAAACACCATATATTTT
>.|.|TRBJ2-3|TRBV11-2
CASSLELGWGTDTQYF
TGTGCCAGCAGCTTAGAACTAGGTTGGGGCACAGATACGCAGTATTTT
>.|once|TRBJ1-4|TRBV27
CASSLSTGRGGEKLFF
TGTGCCAGCAGTTTATCAACAGGTCGAGGGGGGGAAAAACTGTTTTTT
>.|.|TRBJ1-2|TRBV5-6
CASSSVRGYGYTF
TGTGCCAGCAGCTCGGTACGTGGCTATGGCTACACCTTC
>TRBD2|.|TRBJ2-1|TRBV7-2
CASSLEGTSGYNEQFF
TGTGCCAGCAGCTTAGAGGGGACTAGCGGCTACAATGAGCAGTTCTTC
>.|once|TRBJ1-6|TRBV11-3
CASSLPPDRPSSYNSPLHF
TGTGCCAGCAGCTTACCCCCCGACCGGCCGAGCTCCTATAATTCACCCCTCCACTTT
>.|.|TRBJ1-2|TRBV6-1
CASSEVKGYYGYTF
TGTGCCAGCAGTGAAGTTAAGGGGTACTATGGCTACACCTTC
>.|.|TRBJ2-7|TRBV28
CASSPKTGFTGEQYF
TGTGCCAGCAGCCCAAAGACAGGATTTACGGGGGAGCAGTACTTC
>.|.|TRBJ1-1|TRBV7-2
CASSFRRSTEAFF
TGTGCCAGCAGCTTTAGGAGGAGCACTGAAGCTTTCTTT
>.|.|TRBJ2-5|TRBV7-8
CASSLATPGPTGWHQETQYF
TGTGCCAGCAGCTTAGCGACCCCTGGCCCCACAGGGTGGCACCAAGAGACCCAGTACTTC
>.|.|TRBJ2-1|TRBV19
CASRKGVLNEQFF
TGTGCCAGTAGAAAGGGAGTCCTAAATGAGCAGTTCTTC
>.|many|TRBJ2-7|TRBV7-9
CASSLVGNNEQYF
TGTGCCAGCAGCTTAGTTGGCAATAACGAGCAGTACTTC
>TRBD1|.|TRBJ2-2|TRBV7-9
CASTFRVGTVNTGELFF
TGTGCCAGCACCTTTAGGGTGGGGACAGTTAACACCGGGGAGCTGTTTTTT
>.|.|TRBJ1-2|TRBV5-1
CASSLATNYGYTF
TGCGCCAGCAGCTTGGCCACTAACTATGGCTACACCTTC
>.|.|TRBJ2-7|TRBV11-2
CASSLLVGGPYEQYF
TGTGCCAGCAGCTTATTGGTCGGGGGGCCCTACGAGCAGTACTTC
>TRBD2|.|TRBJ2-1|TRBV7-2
CASSRLAEPVLNEQFF
TGTGCCAGCAGCCGACTAGCGGAGCCCGTATTGAATGAGCAGTTCTTC
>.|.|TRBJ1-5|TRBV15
CATSRDKGGNQPQHF
TGTGCCACCAGCAGAGATAAAGGGGGCAATCAGCCCCAGCATTTT
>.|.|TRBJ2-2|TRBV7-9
CASSRDGRGSAGELFF
TGTGCCAGCAGTCGGGACGGCAGGGGAAGCGCCGGGGAGCTGTTTTTT
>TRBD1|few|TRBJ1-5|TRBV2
CASSYDRGNQPQHF
TGTGCCAGCAGCTATGACAGGGGGAATCAGCCCCAGCATTTT
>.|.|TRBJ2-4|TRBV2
CASSARDIQYF
TGTGCCAGCAGTGCACGGGACATTCAGTACTTC
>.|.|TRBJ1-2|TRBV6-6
CASSYRANYGYTF
TGTGCCAGCAGCTACAGAGCTAACTATGGCTACACCTTC
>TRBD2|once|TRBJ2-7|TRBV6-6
CASSYSLAGAYEQYF
TGTGCCAGCAGTTACTCGCTAGCGGGAGCCTACGAGCAGTACTTC
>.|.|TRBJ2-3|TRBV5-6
CASSLAGADTQYF
TGTGCCAGCAGCTTGGCCGGGGCAGATACGCAGTATTTT
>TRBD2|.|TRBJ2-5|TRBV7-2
CASSPTSGRATQYF
TGTGCCAGCAGCCCAACTAGCGGGAGGGCCACCCAGTACTTC
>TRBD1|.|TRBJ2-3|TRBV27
CASSLSELGTGDPDTQYF
TGTGCCAGCAGTTTATCCGAATTGGGGACAGGGGACCCAGATACGCAGTATTTT
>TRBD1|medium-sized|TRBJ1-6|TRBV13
CASSPKGAGVSPLHF
TGTGCCAGCAGCCCGAAGGGGGCTGGAGTCTCACCCCTCCACTTT
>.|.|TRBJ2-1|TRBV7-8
CASSPGGVSYNEQFF
TGTGCCAGCAGCCCTGGGGGAGTTTCCTACAATGAGCAGTTCTTC
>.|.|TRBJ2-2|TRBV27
CASSPATTNTGELFF
TGTGCCAGCAGTCCAGCGACAACGAACACCGGGGAGCTGTTTTTT
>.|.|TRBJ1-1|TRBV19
CASSTLSGYSMNTEAFF
TGTGCCAGTAGTACTTTAAGCGGGTATTCGATGAACACTGAAGCTTTCTTT
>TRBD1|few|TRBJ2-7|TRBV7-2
CASSPTGNEQYF
TGTGCCAGCAGCCCGACAGGGAACGAGCAGTACTTC
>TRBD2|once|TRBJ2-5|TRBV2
CASRMSAGEGETQYF
TGTGCCAGCAGAATGTCGGCGGGAGAGGGTGAGACCCAGTACTTC
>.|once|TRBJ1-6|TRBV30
CAWIRGRWVYNSPLHF
TGTGCCTGGATTAGGGGCAGGTGGGTTTATAATTCACCCCTCCACTTT
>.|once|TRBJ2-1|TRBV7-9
CASSSPGLPGWEQFF
TGTGCCAGCAGCTCTCCGGGACTTCCTGGATGGGAGCAGTTCTTC
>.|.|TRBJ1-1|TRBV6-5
CASSYYTEAFF
TGTGCCAGCAGTTATTACACTGAAGCTTTCTTT
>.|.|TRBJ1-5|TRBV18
CASSPGGKAQPQHF
TGTGCCAGCTCACCCGGAGGGAAAGCTCAGCCCCAGCATTTT
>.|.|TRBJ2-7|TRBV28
CASSLSFGETYEQYF
TGTGCCAGCAGTTTATCTTTTGGGGAGACCTACGAGCAGTACTTC
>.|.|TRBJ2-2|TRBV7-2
CASSLGYTGELFF
TGTGCCAGCAGCTTGGGGTACACCGGGGAGCTGTTTTTT